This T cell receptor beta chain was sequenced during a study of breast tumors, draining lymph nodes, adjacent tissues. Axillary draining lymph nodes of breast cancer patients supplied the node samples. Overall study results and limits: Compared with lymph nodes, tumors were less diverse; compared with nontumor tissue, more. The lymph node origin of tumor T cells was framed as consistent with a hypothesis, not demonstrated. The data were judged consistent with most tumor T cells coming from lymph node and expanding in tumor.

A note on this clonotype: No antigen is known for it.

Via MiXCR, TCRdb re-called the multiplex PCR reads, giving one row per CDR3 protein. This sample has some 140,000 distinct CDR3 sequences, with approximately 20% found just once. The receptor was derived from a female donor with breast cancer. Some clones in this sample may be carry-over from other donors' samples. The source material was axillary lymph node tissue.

The CDR3 reads CSARVLGLAGVEQYF. DNA for the CDR3: TGCAGTGCTAGAGTTTTGGGACTAGCGGGAGTCGAGCAGTACTTC. The rearrangement links TRBV20-1 to TRBJ2-7; 14 bases are a match to TRBD2. This CDR3 contains 15 residues. V gave up 1 base and J gave up 6 bases; unmatched junction bases: 5. The germline V gene encodes CDR1 DFQATT and CDR2 SNEGSKA (reference sequence).